The 23 T cell receptor beta chains in this list originate from one sample, sequenced in a study of cytomegalovirus exposure and HLA in healthy donors. Amplification used 60 Vbeta primers and 13 Jbeta primers. The protocol was immunoSEQ multiplex PCR, while the TCRdb copy is restricted to in-frame clones and leaves out a portion. Of roughly 100,000 clones listed, about two thirds are singletons. Sequencing input: PBMCs. These receptor sequences come from a female donor in good health and CMV-seronegative.

This clone showed up just a few times. The chain combines TRBV5-6 with TRBJ2-1; D unclear. The CDR3 runs to 15 residues. With 0 bases removed from V and 0 bases from J, the gap between germline ends came to 7 bases. CDR1 and CDR2 (germline): SGHDT, YYEEEE. The CDR3 DNA reads TGTGCCAGCAGCTTGGGGCCTCCCTCCTACAATGAGCAGTTCTTC. Translating gives CASSLGPPSYNEQFF.

V is TRBV6-5 and J is TRBJ1-2, with 7 bases that match TRBD1. Germline V gives CDR1 MNHEY, CDR2 SVGAGI. The CDR3 has 14 residues. The ends lost 8 bases at V and 4 bases at J; junction bases unmatched: 10. CDR3 loop: CASSGGTDFYGYTF. The CDR3 DNA follows: TGTGCCAGCTCGGGGGGGACAGACTTCTATGGCTACACCTTC.

The chain has TRBV5-4 and TRBJ1-1; 7 nucleotides align to TRBD1. Trimming at V came to 0 bases and at J to 2 bases, leaving 4 bases not matched to a gene. The CDR3 is 15 residues long. Germline CDR1 is SGHNT and CDR2 is YYREEE (reference sequence). CDR3 amino acids: CASSLAKGANTEAFF. The CDR3, as DNA: TGTGCCAGCAGCTTGGCGAAGGGGGCTAACACTGAAGCTTTCTTT.

This clone was observed a single time. The rearrangement joins TRBV4-2 to TRBJ1-2; 7 nucleotides agree with TRBD1. CDR1 LGHNA and CDR2 YNFKEQ come from the germline V gene. V lost 4 bases, J lost 5 bases, and 1 base stayed unmatched. CDR3 length: 12 amino acids. The CDR3 bases are TGTGCCAGCAGCCCAGGGGGGTATGGCTACACCTTC. As protein: CASSPGGYGYTF.

This sequence joins TRBV25-1 and TRBJ2-3; possibly TRBD1 for D (6 bases). The CDR3 is made up of 13 amino acids. V was trimmed by 10 bases and J by 3 bases, leaving 14 bases between them. Germline V gives CDR1 MGHDK, CDR2 SYGVNS. DNA for the CDR3: TGTGCCACCAACAGGGCAGGAACAGATACGCAGTATTTT. Translating it yields CATNRAGTDTQYF.

The CDR3 nucleotides are TGTGCCAGCAGCTCCCGAAGGGGCCAGTTGAACCTAAACACCGGGGAGCTGTTTTTT. This codes for CASSSRRGQLNLNTGELFF. The chain links TRBV14 to TRBJ2-2, with a weak D call TRBD1 (5 bases). CDR3 length: 19 residues. V was shortened by 5 bases and J by 2 bases, with 24 bases between the two germline ends. The germline gives CDR1 SGHDN, CDR2 FVKESK.

The chain joins TRBV10-3 to TRBJ2-2, with D tentatively TRBD2 (6 bases). Trimming removed 5 bases at V and 1 base at J, with 17 bases between. Germline V gene sequence: CDR1 ENHRY, CDR2 SYGVKD. The CDR3 spans 17 residues. CDR3 sequence: CAISSPGLNMNTGELFF. The CDR3 coding sequence is TGTGCCATCAGTTCCCCCGGACTAAATATGAACACCGGGGAGCTGTTTTTT.

The chain carries TRBV6-1 and TRBJ2-5; possible D gene TRBD1, 6 bases. The CDR3 loop spans 13 amino acids. Germline CDR1 reads MNHNS; CDR2 reads SASEGT. Trimming shortened V by 8 bases and J by 2 bases, and 12 bases separated the two germline ends. CDR3 loop: CASSGQPQETQYF. In DNA, the CDR3 is TGTGCCAGCTCCGGACAGCCTCAAGAGACCCAGTACTTC.

The chain recombines TRBV7-8 with TRBJ2-7; D unresolved. This CDR3 is built from 14 residues. The germline gives CDR1 SGHVS, CDR2 FQNEAQ. V was shortened by 1 base and J by 0 bases, with 7 bases between the two germline ends. CDR3 nucleotide sequence: TGTGCCAGCAGCTTAGTTACCGGCTCCTACGAGCAGTACTTC. Translated, it gives CASSLVTGSYEQYF.

The V gene is TRBV29-1, the J gene TRBJ1-4, with 10 nucleotides matching TRBD1. Germline lookup yields CDR1 SQVTM and CDR2 ANQGSEA. With 3 bases clipped from V and 5 bases from J, the junction kept 3 bases outside the gene matches. CDR3 length: 14 residues. CDR3 sequence (DNA): TGCAGCGTTGAGGGGACAGGGGTGAATGAAAAACTGTTTTTT. It codes for CSVEGTGVNEKLFF.

This sequence joins TRBV10-1 and TRBJ2-3; 12 nucleotides align to TRBD2. Germline V gives CDR1 WNHNN, CDR2 SYGVQD (reference sequence). This CDR3 is 16 amino acids long. V was clipped by 5 bases and J by 2 bases; unmatched bases: 5. CDR3 region: CASSPTSGRTTDTQYF. The CDR3, as DNA: TGCGCCAGCAGTCCTACTAGCGGGAGGACCACAGATACGCAGTATTTT.

The chain combines TRBV5-8 with TRBJ2-4; 7 bases map to TRBD2. Germline V gene sequence: CDR1 SGHTS, CDR2 YDEGEE. CDR3 length equals 13 residues. V lost 4 bases to trimming and J lost 8 bases; unmatched junction nucleotides: 6. The CDR3 sequence is CASSPTSTDIQYF. The CDR3 bases are TGTGCCAGCAGCCCGACTAGCACGGACATTCAGTACTTC.

This clone was counted between two and nine times. The chain couples TRBV6-5 to TRBJ2-2, with D perhaps matching TRBD2 (6 bases). CDR1 and CDR2 from the germline V gene are MNHEY and SVGAGI. There are 14 residues in the CDR3. V gave up 5 bases and J gave up 0 bases, with 7 bases separating them. CDR3 amino acids: CASSRTTNTGELFF. DNA for the CDR3: TGTGCCAGCAGTCGGACTACGAACACCGGGGAGCTGTTTTTT.

The rearrangement links TRBV4-1 to TRBJ2-7; D is perhaps TRBD2 (6 bases). Trimming shortened V by 6 bases and J by 3 bases, and 18 bases separated the two germline ends. Germline lookup yields CDR1 MGHRA and CDR2 YSYEKL. The CDR3 contains 15 residues. In nucleotides, the CDR3 is TGCGCCAGCAGTGAAACGGGGCAGGGAGGCTACGAGCAGTACTTC. It yields the protein CASSETGQGGYEQYF.

This chain joins TRBV19 and TRBJ2-7, with 7 bases matching TRBD2. CDR3 size: 15 residues. Per the germline V gene, CDR1 is LNHDA and CDR2 is SQIVND (reference sequence). V shed 4 bases, J shed 4 bases, and the junction held 10 bases outside the gene matches. The CDR3, as DNA: TGTGCCAGTAGTAACGTTGGACTAGATGTGTACGAGCAGTACTTC. Translating it yields CASSNVGLDVYEQYF.

This clone was counted between two and nine times. V and J are TRBV9 and TRBJ2-5; 9 bases map to TRBD2. With the DNA end fitting TRBJ2-7 better, the J assignment may be wrong. CDR3 length equals 16 residues. The germline CDR1 and CDR2 sequences are SGDLS and YYNGEE. CDR3 coding DNA: TGTGCCAGCAGCGTAGATGCGGGAGGGTGGGCCTACGAGCAGTACTTC. Translation gives CASSVDAGGWAYEQYF.

The rearrangement links TRBV28 to TRBJ1-5, with 10 bases aligning to TRBD1. V lost 3 bases and J lost 4; bases outside the gene matches: 6. The CDR3 loop spans 16 amino acids. Germline CDR1 reads MDHEN; CDR2 reads SYDVKM. This chain's CDR3 is CASSFMGDRGNQPQHF. As DNA, the CDR3 is TGTGCCAGCAGTTTTATGGGGGACAGGGGAAATCAGCCCCAGCATTTT. The full variable domain, completed using reference TRBV28 and TRBJ1-5, is DVKVTQSSRYLVKRTGEKVFLECVQDMDHENMFWYRQDPGLGLRLIYFSYDVKMKEKGDIPEGYSVSREKKERFSLILESASTNQTSMYLCASSFMGDRGNQPQHFGDGTRLSIL.

A remark on this clone: Its ends do not fully match the called genes, so a read error is possible. The V gene is TRBV7-9, the J gene TRBJ2-1; D not resolved. The CDR3 has 12 residues. The germline gives CDR1 SEHNR, CDR2 FQNEAQ (reference sequence). The CDR3 sequence is CPSSQADNEQFF. CDR3 nucleotide sequence: TGTCCCAGCAGCCAAGCCGACAATGAGCAGTTCTTC.

V is TRBV7-3 and J is TRBJ2-5; 13 positions match TRBD2. V gave up 3 bases and J gave up 5 bases; unmatched junction bases: 3. The CDR3 consists of 15 residues. Per germline, CDR1 SGHTA and CDR2 FQGTGA. The CDR3 loop is CASSFGLAGAETQYF. Here the CDR3 DNA reads TGTGCCAGCAGCTTCGGACTAGCGGGAGCTGAGACCCAGTACTTC.

This clone has more than one count but fewer than ten. This CDR3 reads CATRAGDRGVGSYTF. The CDR3 DNA sequence: TGTGCCACCCGGGCAGGTGACAGGGGGGTCGGAAGCTACACCTTC. The chain employs TRBV6-5 and TRBJ1-2, with 9 bases lining up with TRBD1. Germline lookup yields CDR1 MNHEY and CDR2 SVGAGI. V gave up 10 bases and J gave up 9 bases; unmatched junction bases: 18. The CDR3 is 15 residues long.

The gene calls are TRBV6-6 and TRBJ1-5; 7 bases fit TRBD1. This CDR3 comprises 16 residues. The V gene's germline CDR1 is MNHNY and CDR2 SVGAGI (reference sequence). J gave up 4 bases and V 0 bases, and 6 bases lay outside the gene matches. The CDR3 loop is CASSYSQGWQNQPQHF. In DNA form, the CDR3 reads TGTGCCAGCAGTTACTCACAGGGGTGGCAGAATCAGCCCCAGCATTTT.

In this sample, this clone turned up once. J is TRBJ2-7 and V is TRBV10-3, with D unresolved. The ends were cut back, 1 base at V and 6 bases at J, with 4 bases in the middle. Germline V gene sequence: CDR1 ENHRY, CDR2 SYGVKD. CDR3 length: 11 amino acids. CDR3 protein: CAISEFGEQYF. CDR3 coding DNA: TGTGCCATCAGTGAGTTCGGCGAGCAGTACTTC.

The rearrangement links TRBV7-2 to TRBJ2-3, with D perhaps matching TRBD2 (6 bases). Trimming removed 1 base from V and 3 bases from J, with 11 bases in between. Germline V lookup: CDR1 SGHTA, CDR2 FQGNSA. The CDR3 totals 15 residues. The DNA for the CDR3 is TGTGCCAGCAGCTTAGACGGGAGTAGAACAGATACGCAGTATTTT. Its translation is CASSLDGSRTDTQYF.